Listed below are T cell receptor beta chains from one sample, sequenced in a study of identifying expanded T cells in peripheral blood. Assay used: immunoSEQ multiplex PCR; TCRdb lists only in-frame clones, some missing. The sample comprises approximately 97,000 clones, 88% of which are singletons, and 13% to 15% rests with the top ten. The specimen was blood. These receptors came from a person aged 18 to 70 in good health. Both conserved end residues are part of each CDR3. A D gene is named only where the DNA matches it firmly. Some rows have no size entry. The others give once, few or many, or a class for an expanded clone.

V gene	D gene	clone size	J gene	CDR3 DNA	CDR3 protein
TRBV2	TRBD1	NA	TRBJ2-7	TGTGCCAGCAGGTTGACAGGGACCTACGAGCAGTACTTC	CASRLTGTYEQYF
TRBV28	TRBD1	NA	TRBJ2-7	TGTGCCAGCATCGGACAGGGGAAGGCCTACGAGCAGTACTTC	CASIGQGKAYEQYF
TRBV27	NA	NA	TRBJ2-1	TGTGCCAGCAGTTTAAAGGATACCCATGAGCAGTTCTTC	CASSLKDTHEQFF
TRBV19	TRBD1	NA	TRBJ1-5	TGTGCCAGTAGTATCGACAGGGATCAGCCCCAGCATTTT	CASSIDRDQPQHF
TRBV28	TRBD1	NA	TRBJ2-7	TGTGCCAGCTTAAACGACAGGGCGACTATATACGAGCAGTACTTC	CASLNDRATIYEQYF
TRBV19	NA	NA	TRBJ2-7	TGTGCCAGTAGTGCTGGACTCTACGAGCAGTACTTC	CASSAGLYEQYF
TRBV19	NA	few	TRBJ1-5	TGTGCCAGTAAGACAGAGGCAGGCAATCAGCCCCAGCATTTT	CASKTEAGNQPQHF
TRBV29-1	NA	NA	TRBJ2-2	TGCAGCGTTGTTTTGGGTTCACGGCAGAACACCGGGGAGCTGTTTTTT	CSVVLGSRQNTGELFF
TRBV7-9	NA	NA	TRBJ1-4	TGTGCCAGCACCCCAAGGGGGACTAATGAAAAACTGTTTTTT	CASTPRGTNEKLFF
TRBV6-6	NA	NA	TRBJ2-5	TGTGCCAGCAGTTACGATAAGGACTATGGAGAGACCCAGTACTTC	CASSYDKDYGETQYF
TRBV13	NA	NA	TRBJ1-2	TGTGCCAGCAGCTCATTCCGAGGGCTGTCCTATGGCTACACCTTC	CASSSFRGLSYGYTF
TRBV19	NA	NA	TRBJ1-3	TGTGCCAGTAGTAGTATCTCTGGAAACACCATATATTTT	CASSSISGNTIYF
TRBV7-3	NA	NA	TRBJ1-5	TGTGCCAGCAGCAAACCCGGGGCAGGGGTAAATCAGCCCCAGCATTTT	CASSKPGAGVNQPQHF
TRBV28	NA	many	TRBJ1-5	TGTGCCAGCACCAGGGACCTGAATCAGCCCCAGCATTTT	CASTRDLNQPQHF
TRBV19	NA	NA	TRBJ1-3	TGTGCCAGTAGTGGTTTTGCGGCTGGCTCTGGAAACACCATATATTTT	CASSGFAAGSGNTIYF
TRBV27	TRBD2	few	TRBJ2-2	TGTGCCAGCAATCCCTCTAGCGGGGGGGCCGCCGGGGAGCTGTTTTTT	CASNPSSGGAAGELFF
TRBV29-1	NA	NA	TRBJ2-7	TGCAGCGTTGTCACACAGGGCTCCTACGAGCAGTACTTC	CSVVTQGSYEQYF
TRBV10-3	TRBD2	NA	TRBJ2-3	TGTGCCATCAGCCGGACTAGCGGCACAGATACGCAGTATTTT	CAISRTSGTDTQYF
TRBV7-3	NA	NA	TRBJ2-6	TGTGCCAGCAGCTTTAGTTTCTCTGGGGCCAACGTCCTGACTTTC	CASSFSFSGANVLTF
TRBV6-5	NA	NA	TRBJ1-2	TGTGCCAGCAGGGAAAAACCCGGGACAACCTATGGCTACACCTTC	CASREKPGTTYGYTF
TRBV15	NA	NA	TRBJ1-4	TGTGCCACCAGCCCAGAGGCGAAGGGGAGAAATGAAAAACTGTTTTTT	CATSPEAKGRNEKLFF
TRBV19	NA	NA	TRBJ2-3	TGTGCCAGTACGGGATATAGCACAGATACGCAGTATTTT	CASTGYSTDTQYF
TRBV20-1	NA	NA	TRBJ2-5	TGCAGTGGAGGATGGGAGACCCAGTACTTC	CSGGWETQYF
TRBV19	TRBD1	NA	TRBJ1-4	TGTGCCAGTAGTCCTGGACAGGGGTGGAATGGAAAACTGTTTTTT	CASSPGQGWNGKLFF
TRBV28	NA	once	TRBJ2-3	TGTGCCAGCACCACTAGACGGGCAACAGATACGCAGTATTTT	CASTTRRATDTQYF
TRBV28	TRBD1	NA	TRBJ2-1	TGTGCCAGCAGTCCGCCCGGGACAGGGGGCGGTGTCTACAATGAGCAGTTCTTC	CASSPPGTGGGVYNEQFF
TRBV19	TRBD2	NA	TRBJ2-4	TGTGCCAGTAGACGGGGAGCGGGGCTAATAAACATTCAGTACTTC	CASRRGAGLINIQYF
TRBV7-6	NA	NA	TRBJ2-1	TGTGCCAGCAGCTTACCCCCGGGCGGGAAGGATGAGCAGTTCTTC	CASSLPPGGKDEQFF
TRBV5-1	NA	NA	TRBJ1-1	TGCGCCAGCAGACCAAATCAGGTCATGAACACTGAAGCTTTCTTT	CASRPNQVMNTEAFF
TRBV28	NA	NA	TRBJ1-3	TGTGCCAGCAGTTTAGGTTGGGACTCCTCTGGAAACACCATATATTTT	CASSLGWDSSGNTIYF
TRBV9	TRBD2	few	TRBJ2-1	TGTGCCAGCAGCGTAGTGGGAGGTGGACTAGCGGACAATGAGCAGTTCTTC	CASSVVGGGLADNEQFF
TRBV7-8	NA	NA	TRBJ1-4	TGTGCCAGCAGCTTTCAAGGGTCCCAGGAAAAACTGTTTTTT	CASSFQGSQEKLFF